This T cell receptor (beta chain) was obtained from a study of blood T cells in healthy people across ages. Study-level information: Per two T cells, about one barcoded beta molecule was captured through template switching. The study, taken as a whole, reports: The lack of PBMC sorting stopped any conclusive naive versus antigen-experienced comparison. TCR beta diversity, measured per million T cells, fell in a roughly linear way with age.

The authors ran a second PCR of roughly 6 to 11 cycles using a sample-barcoded 5' primer and a J-beta primer mix. With 12 random nucleotides, a template-switch adaptor tagged each individual cDNA molecule. From the 5' RACE reads, TCRdb called clonotypes with MiXCR, one entry per CDR3 protein. Seen here are fewer than 700,000 distinct CDR3 sequences, 35% to 50% observed once, and the top ten hold 25% to 35%. A remark on this clonotype: The antigen remains unidentified.

J was trimmed by 11 bases and V by 3 bases; bases with no gene match: 15. The CDR3 sequence is 14 residues long. The germline gives CDR1 DFQATT, CDR2 SNEGSKA (reference sequence). This rearrangement joins TRBV20-1 to TRBJ2-5; 7 bases fit TRBD1. The sample taken for sequencing was blood. This clonotype was obtained from a man at least 80 years old in good health. CDR3 loop: CSASSGQVNNEQYF. The CDR3, as DNA: TGCAGTGCTAGCAGCGGACAGGTCAACAATGAGCAGTACTTC.